A selection of T cell receptor beta chains follows, all from one sample in a study of cytomegalovirus exposure and HLA in healthy donors. Sequencing used immunoSEQ multiplex PCR; TCRdb keeps in-frame clones, though not all of them. The data show 150,000 to 200,000 clones, around four fifths seen once. Sequences were obtained from PBMCs. The receptors derive from a man younger than 30 in good health and CMV-seropositive. Both conserved end residues are part of each CDR3. The D gene is left open where the match is weak. Size tells how often a clone was seen (once, few, many) or the class of an expanded clone, and some rows leave it out.

d_gene	v_gene	j_gene	abundance	CDR3aa	CDR3nt
-	TRBV19	TRBJ2-7	-	CASSQGEAYEQYF	TGTGCCAGTAGCCAGGGGGAGGCCTACGAGCAGTACTTC
-	TRBV15	TRBJ1-1	-	CATSIERQATEAFF	TGTGCCACCAGCATAGAGAGACAGGCCACTGAAGCTTTCTTT
TRBD1	TRBV10-3	TRBJ1-1	-	CAIAKGAENTEAFF	TGTGCCATAGCCAAGGGGGCGGAGAACACTGAAGCTTTCTTT
TRBD2	TRBV6-6	TRBJ2-1	-	CATHRGLASNEQFF	TGTGCCACCCACCGGGGACTAGCGTCAAATGAGCAGTTCTTC
TRBD1	TRBV5-5	TRBJ1-2	-	CASSPTLGQGRDGYTF	TGTGCCAGCAGCCCGACCTTAGGACAGGGTCGAGATGGCTACACCTTC
TRBD1	TRBV4-2	TRBJ1-3	-	CASSPSIDRGFRIAGNTIYF	TGTGCCAGCAGCCCAAGTATCGACAGGGGATTTCGAATAGCTGGAAACACCATATATTTT
-	TRBV5-1	TRBJ2-7	-	CASSKGRGLQSSYEQYF	TGTGCCAGCAGCAAGGGTAGGGGATTACAGAGCTCCTACGAGCAGTACTTC
TRBD2	TRBV28	TRBJ2-7	few	CASALAGTYEQYF	TGTGCCAGCGCACTAGCGGGTACCTACGAGCAGTACTTC
-	TRBV10-1	TRBJ2-7	-	CASSSGLTGGGEQYF	TGCGCCAGCAGTTCGGGACTCACGGGTGGCGGCGAGCAGTACTTC
-	TRBV4-1	TRBJ2-1	-	CASSQANEQFF	TGCGCCAGCAGCCAAGCGAATGAGCAGTTCTTC
-	TRBV19	TRBJ2-5	once	CASSTRPRGGYQETQYF	TGTGCCAGTAGTACCCGCCCGCGGGGCGGGTACCAAGAGACCCAGTACTTC
-	TRBV6-1	TRBJ2-2	-	CATHFTGELFF	TGTGCCACCCATTTCACCGGGGAGCTGTTTTTT
TRBD1	TRBV15	TRBJ1-2	-	CATSEQGNGYTF	TGTGCCACCAGCGAACAGGGGAACGGCTACACCTTC
-	TRBV28	TRBJ1-2	-	CASSTRGGRVGYTF	TGTGCCAGCAGTACCCGGGGGGGGAGGGTTGGCTACACCTTC
-	TRBV7-2	TRBJ2-2	-	CASSLARDTGELFF	TGTGCCAGCAGCTTAGCGCGAGACACCGGGGAGCTGTTTTTT
-	TRBV7-2	TRBJ2-7	-	CASRGVWEQYF	TGTGCCAGCAGGGGAGTCTGGGAGCAGTACTTC
TRBD1	TRBV27	TRBJ2-5	-	CASSAYSPTGAVGETQYF	TGTGCCAGCAGTGCCTACTCGCCCACAGGGGCGGTTGGAGAGACCCAGTACTTC
TRBD2	TRBV4-3	TRBJ2-7	-	CASSQDRLAGSYEQYF	TGCGCCAGCAGCCAAGATAGACTAGCTGGGTCCTACGAGCAGTACTTC
TRBD2	TRBV9	TRBJ2-3	-	CASSASRGGVSTDTQYF	TGTGCCAGCAGCGCCTCCCGCGGGGGGGTGAGCACAGATACGCAGTATTTT
TRBD1	TRBV27	TRBJ1-4	-	CASSLGTGLGHEKLFF	TGTGCCAGCAGTTTGGGGACAGGGTTAGGTCATGAAAAACTGTTTTTT
-	TRBV5-5	TRBJ1-2	-	CASSLEAVGAYGYTF	TGTGCCAGCAGCTTGGAGGCGGTGGGGGCCTATGGCTACACCTTC
TRBD2	TRBV30	TRBJ2-2	-	CAWSVRLAGRSTGELFF	TGTGCCTGGAGTGTTAGGCTAGCGGGCCGGTCCACCGGGGAGCTGTTTTTT
TRBD1	TRBV6-6	TRBJ1-1	-	CASSHGQGAITEAFF	TGTGCCAGCAGCCACGGACAGGGGGCCATCACTGAAGCTTTCTTT
-	TRBV30	TRBJ1-1	-	CAWSVKAPGNEAFF	TGTGCCTGGAGTGTAAAGGCTCCGGGAAATGAAGCTTTCTTT
-	TRBV2	TRBJ1-1	-	CAGTGQARTEAFF	TGTGCCGGAACAGGTCAGGCGCGGACTGAAGCTTTCTTT
TRBD2	TRBV6-1	TRBJ2-3	-	CASSEAPGGDTQYF	TGTGCCAGCAGTGAAGCGCCGGGGGGAGATACGCAGTATTTT
-	TRBV7-9	TRBJ2-1	-	CASSPRLGNYNEQFF	TGTGCCAGCAGCCCCCGACTAGGGAACTACAATGAGCAGTTCTTC
TRBD1	TRBV2	TRBJ2-7	once	CASSGDSYEQYF	TGTGCCAGCAGTGGGGACAGCTACGAGCAGTACTTC
TRBD1	TRBV4-2	TRBJ1-2	-	CASSHSGGQNYGYTF	TGTGCCAGCAGCCACTCAGGGGGCCAAAACTATGGCTACACCTTC
TRBD1	TRBV4-1	TRBJ1-5	few	CASSSTGQGTQPQHF	TGCGCCAGCAGCTCCACGGGACAGGGGACTCAGCCCCAGCATTTT
-	TRBV27	TRBJ1-1	-	CASKESLNTEAFF	TGTGCCAGCAAGGAGAGCCTGAACACTGAAGCTTTCTTT
TRBD1	TRBV6-1	TRBJ1-5	-	CASSGTGVNQPQHF	TGTGCCAGCAGTGGGACAGGGGTTAATCAGCCCCAGCATTTT
TRBD1	TRBV25-1	TRBJ1-1	-	CASSQITGGSTEAFF	TGTGCCAGCAGTCAGATTACAGGGGGAAGCACTGAAGCTTTCTTT
-	TRBV4-1	TRBJ2-7	-	CASSHTSSYEQYF	TGCGCCAGCAGCCACACTTCCTCCTACGAGCAGTACTTC
-	TRBV6-1	TRBJ2-7	-	CASREEQGWYEQYF	TGTGCCAGCAGGGAAGAACAGGGTTGGTACGAGCAGTACTTC
-	TRBV27	TRBJ2-7	-	CASSLSGPYEQYF	TGTGCCAGCAGTTTATCGGGCCCCTACGAGCAGTACTTC
TRBD1	TRBV9	TRBJ1-1	-	CASSDRHTGGIAEAFF	TGTGCCAGCAGCGATAGACACACAGGGGGTATCGCTGAAGCTTTCTTT
-	TRBV7-9	TRBJ2-1	-	CASSLAAGDYNEQFF	TGTGCCAGCAGCTTAGCGGCCGGGGATTACAATGAGCAGTTCTTC
-	TRBV27	TRBJ2-5	-	CASSPNRPVETQYF	TGTGCCAGCAGCCCTAACCGCCCGGTAGAGACCCAGTACTTC